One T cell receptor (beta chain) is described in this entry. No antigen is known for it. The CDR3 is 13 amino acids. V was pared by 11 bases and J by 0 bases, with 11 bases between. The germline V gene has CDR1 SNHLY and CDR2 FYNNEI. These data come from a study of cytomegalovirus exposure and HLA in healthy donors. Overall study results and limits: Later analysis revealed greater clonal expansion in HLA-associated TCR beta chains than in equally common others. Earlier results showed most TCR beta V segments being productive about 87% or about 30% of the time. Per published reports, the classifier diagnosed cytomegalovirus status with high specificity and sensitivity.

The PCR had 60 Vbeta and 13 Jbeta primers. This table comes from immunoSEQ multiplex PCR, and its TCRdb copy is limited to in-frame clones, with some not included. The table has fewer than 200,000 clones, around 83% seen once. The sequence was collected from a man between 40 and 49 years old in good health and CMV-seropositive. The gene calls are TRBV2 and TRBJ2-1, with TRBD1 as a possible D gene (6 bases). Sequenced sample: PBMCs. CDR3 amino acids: CAVNRDSYNEQFF. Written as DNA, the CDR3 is TGTGCCGTAAACAGGGACTCCTACAATGAGCAGTTCTTC. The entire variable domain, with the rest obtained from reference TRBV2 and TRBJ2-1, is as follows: EPEVTQTPSHQVTQMGQEVILRCVPISNHLYFYWYRQILGQKVEFLVSFYNNEISEKSEIFDDQFSVERPDGSNFTLKIRSTKLEDSAMYFCAVNRDSYNEQFFGPGTRLTVL.